This T cell receptor (beta chain) was identified in a study of blood T cell repertoires in COVID-19. In the study's own analysis: Scientists estimated how many nucleated cells there were by amplifying reference gene primers. The assay was immunoSEQ multiplex PCR, and TCRdb's table has in-frame clones only and misses some. The V and J calls and clone size were taken over from that table, and D and trimming were inferred from the DNA. The top ten clones hold approximately 7.2% of a sample with a few hundred thousand clones, about 78% of them seen once. Sequences were obtained from peripheral blood. The origin of this receptor is an older woman with acute or convalescent COVID-19.

CDR3: CASSHPLVQATYNEQFF. In nucleotides, the CDR3 is TGTGCCAGCAGCCACCCTTTAGTCCAGGCGACCTACAATGAGCAGTTCTTC. The gene calls are TRBV7-4 and TRBJ2-1; D call uncertain. CDR3 length: 17 amino acids. CDR1 is SGHVT and CDR2 is SQSDAQ in the germline V gene. The V and J ends lost 5 bases and 2 bases respectively, with 19 bases between them. Drawing the rest from reference TRBV7-4 and TRBJ2-1, the complete variable domain is GAGVSQSPRYKVAKRGRDVALRCDSISGHVTLYWYRQTLGQGSEVLTYSQSDAQRDKSGRPSGRFSAERPERSVSTLKIQRTEQGDSAVYLCASSHPLVQATYNEQFFGPGTRLTVL.